Each of the 26 T cell receptor beta chains below was sequenced from the same sample in a study of shared clonotypes between healthy human individuals. Sequencing was performed with immunoSEQ multiplex PCR; in TCRdb, only in-frame clones are kept and a portion is missing. Among about 470,000 clones, 70% to 80% were seen once, and the ten largest hold approximately 13%. Sequencing input: PBMCs. The receptors derive from a woman aged 40 to 55 in good health. Some clones in this sample may be carry-over from other donors' samples.

The V call is TRBV28, the J call TRBJ1-2, with TRBD1 as a possible D gene (6 bases). The CDR3 length is 14 residues. Germline CDR1 is MDHEN and CDR2 is SYDVKM. V shed 1 base and J shed 4 bases, with 10 bases lying between them. CDR3: CASSLSGGLYGYTF. DNA of the CDR3: TGTGCCAGCAGTTTATCCGGGGGGCTCTATGGCTACACCTTC.

This clone was detected a few times. J is TRBJ2-1 and V is TRBV5-4; 13 bases line up with TRBD2. In germline, CDR1 is SGHNT, CDR2 YYREEE (reference sequence). The CDR3 covers 15 residues. The trim removed 4 bases at V and 7 bases at J, leaving 5 bases unmatched. CDR3 nucleotides: TGTGCCAGCAGCCAGGGACTAGCGGGAAGAAATGAGCAGTTCTTC. This codes for CASSQGLAGRNEQFF.

A single count supports this clone. This chain links TRBV27 with TRBJ2-1; 11 bases are a match to TRBD2. J was trimmed by 7 bases and V by 4 bases; bases with no gene match: 6. The length of the CDR3 is 15 residues. Looked up from germline, CDR1 is MNHEY and CDR2 is SMNVEV (reference sequence). Here the CDR3 DNA reads TGTGCCAGCAGTTCCGGGACTAGCGGAAGGAATGAGCAGTTCTTC. Protein sequence: CASSSGTSGRNEQFF.

The chain couples TRBV5-6 to TRBJ1-6, with D maybe TRBD1 (5 bases). Trimming stripped 2 bases from V and 9 bases from J, with 12 bases between. Germline lookup yields CDR1 SGHDT and CDR2 YYEEEE. The CDR3 runs to 14 residues. CDR3 sequence (DNA): TGTGCCAGCAGCTTCGTAGGGGAGGTTTCACCCCTCCACTTT. It encodes CASSFVGEVSPLHF.

This clone was observed a handful of times. The chain joins TRBV9 to TRBJ2-5; 8 bases are a match to TRBD1. With the DNA end fitting TRBJ2-7 better, the J assignment may be wrong. The germline CDR1 and CDR2 sequences are SGDLS and YYNGEE. The CDR3 contains 14 residues. The CDR3 here is CASSPRTGNYEQYF. CDR3 bases: TGTGCCAGCAGCCCCCGGACAGGGAATTACGAGCAGTACTTC.

The V call is TRBV28, the J call TRBJ1-2, with D maybe TRBD1 (6 bases). Germline values: CDR1 MDHEN, CDR2 SYDVKM. The CDR3 length is 15 residues. The germline V and J ends were trimmed by 3 bases and 4 bases, with 15 bases remaining between them. The CDR3 nucleotides are TGTGCCAGCAGTTTTCGTCCGATGGGGGCCTATGGCTACACCTTC. The encoded protein is CASSFRPMGAYGYTF.

The chain has TRBV7-9 and TRBJ2-2; 9 positions match TRBD2. Per the germline V gene, CDR1 is SEHNR and CDR2 is FQNEAQ (reference sequence). The junction had 5 bases not matched to a gene; V was cut back by 3 bases and J by 3 bases. The CDR3 covers 16 residues. CDR3 DNA sequence: TGTGCCAGCAGCTTCCTGGGGACTAGCTACACCGGGGAGCTGTTTTTT. Its protein product is CASSFLGTSYTGELFF.

This clone was counted a few times. J is TRBJ1-1 and V is TRBV6-6; D may be TRBD1 (6 bases). The germline V gene encodes CDR1 MNHNY and CDR2 SVGAGI (reference sequence). Trimming shortened V by 7 bases and J by 1 base, and 19 bases separated the two germline ends. This CDR3 contains 16 residues. CDR3 coding DNA: TGTGCCAGCACCAACGTGAAGGGGGGCGGGAACACTGAAGCTTTCTTT. Translation: CASTNVKGGGNTEAFF.

The chain has TRBV5-4 and TRBJ2-5, with D hard to call. The CDR3 sequence is 12 residues long. Looked up from germline, CDR1 is SGHNT and CDR2 is YYREEE (reference sequence). V shed 2 bases and J shed 0 bases, with 2 bases lying between them. CDR3: CASSFHQETQYF. The CDR3 nucleotides are TGTGCCAGCAGCTTCCACCAAGAGACCCAGTACTTC.

The V and J genes are TRBV10-1 and TRBJ1-1, with 8 positions matching TRBD1. The CDR3 spans 16 residues. The V gene end was trimmed by 2 bases and the J gene end by 0 bases; junction bases not matched to a gene: 5. CDR1 is WNHNN and CDR2 is SYGVQD in the germline V gene (reference sequence). This CDR3 reads CASSEGPGGMNTEAFF. The CDR3 coding sequence is TGCGCCAGCAGTGAGGGCCCAGGGGGCATGAACACTGAAGCTTTCTTT.

The V call is TRBV6-5, the J call TRBJ1-2, with D unresolved. The CDR3 is 14 amino acids. Per germline, CDR1 MNHEY and CDR2 SVGAGI. With 0 bases removed from V and 4 bases from J, the gap between germline ends came to 9 bases. The CDR3 DNA reads TGTGCCAGCAGTTACTCAGGCAGCCGCTATGGCTACACCTTC. Protein: CASSYSGSRYGYTF.

The rearrangement joins TRBV15 to TRBJ2-1; no clear D. V lost 4 bases and J 9 bases, leaving 10 bases between the germline ends. Germline CDR1 reads LNHNV; CDR2 reads YYDKDF (reference sequence). The CDR3 spans 12 residues. The CDR3 reads CATSNFNPEQFF. The CDR3 DNA reads TGTGCCACCAGCAACTTTAACCCTGAGCAGTTCTTC.

This clone turned up a few times. The chain recombines TRBV2 with TRBJ2-3, with TRBD1 matching 7 bases. CDR1 is SNHLY and CDR2 is FYNNEI in the germline V gene. The CDR3 is made up of 15 amino acids. Germline trimming cut 6 bases from V and 4 bases from J; bases unmatched to any gene: 10. CDR3 in amino acids: CASRSTGTGADTQYF. Written as DNA, the CDR3 is TGTGCCAGCAGGTCGACAGGGACCGGGGCAGATACGCAGTATTTT.

The chain combines TRBV28 with TRBJ2-1; 7 nucleotides line up with TRBD2. With 3 bases clipped from V and 10 bases from J, the junction kept 6 bases outside the gene matches. The CDR3 contains 13 residues. Germline V CDR1 and CDR2: MDHEN, SYDVKM. The CDR3 DNA follows: TGTGCCAGCAGTTTCCGGCTAGCGGACGAGCAGTTCTTC. Translation: CASSFRLADEQFF.

The table lists this clone with a few counts. V usage is TRBV6-5 and J usage is TRBJ1-2; no definite D call. The CDR3 totals 12 residues. The germline V and J ends were trimmed by 7 bases and 8 bases, with 14 bases remaining between them. From germline, CDR1 is MNHEY and CDR2 SVGAGI. The CDR3 region is CASTKLGSGYTF. CDR3 bases: TGTGCCAGCACTAAACTAGGGTCGGGCTACACCTTC.

The chain couples TRBV14 to TRBJ1-2; 7 positions match TRBD1. In germline, CDR1 is SGHDN, CDR2 FVKESK. The CDR3 spans 15 residues. V lost 6 bases to trimming and J lost 1 base; unmatched junction nucleotides: 8. In DNA, the CDR3 is TGTGCCAGCAGGCCACAGGGGCCCTATAACTATGGCTACACCTTC. Translated, it gives CASRPQGPYNYGYTF.

As to this clone: In the same sample, other DNA sequences code for this CDR3. The J gene is TRBJ1-1, the V gene TRBV5-1; tentative D call: TRBD1 (6 bases). This CDR3 has 13 residues. Deletions cut 4 bases from V and 1 base from J, with 8 bases between. The germline CDR1 and CDR2 sequences are SGHRS and YFSETQ. Written as DNA, the CDR3 is TGCGCCAGCAGCGAACAGGGGAACACTGAAGCTTTCTTT. It yields the protein CASSEQGNTEAFF.

The chain has TRBV2 and TRBJ1-2, with D perhaps matching TRBD1 (5 bases). The V end was cut by 7 bases, the J end by 6 bases, with 15 bases between. The CDR3 is 13 residues long. CDR1 is SNHLY, CDR2 FYNNEI, per germline. CDR3 sequence (DNA): TGTGCCAGCACCGACGGGACGGCCCATGGCTACACCTTC. Residues: CASTDGTAHGYTF.

Worth noting for this clone: This sequence may be a read error, since a much larger clone differs from it by one base. The same CDR3 also results from other DNA sequences found in this sample. The chain is built from TRBV18 and TRBJ1-1, with TRBD1 matching over 8 bases. There are 13 residues in the CDR3. Germline V gives CDR1 KGHSH, CDR2 LQKENI. The junction had 4 bases not matched to a gene; V was cut back by 6 bases and J by 4 bases. CDR3 bases: TGTGCCAGCTCCCCAGGACAGGGCACTGAAGCTTTCTTT. Translating it yields CASSPGQGTEAFF. The complete variable domain, with remaining parts taken from reference TRBV18 and TRBJ1-1, reads NAGVMQNPRHLVRRRGQEARLRCSPMKGHSHVYWYRQLPEEGLKFMVYLQKENIIDESGMPKERFSAEFPKEGPSILRIQQVVRGDSAAYFCASSPGQGTEAFFGQGTRLTVV.

This chain connects TRBV7-9 to TRBJ2-5; TRBD1 matches 7 bases. The CDR3 has 15 residues. Trimming cost V 5 bases and J 2 bases; bases outside gene matches: 8. Germline V CDR1 and CDR2: SEHNR, FQNEAQ (reference sequence). The CDR3 loop reads CASSHSGQIQETQYF. The CDR3, as DNA: TGTGCCAGCAGCCATTCGGGACAGATACAAGAGACCCAGTACTTC.

To note about this clone: The likely explanation is a read error, given a far larger clone one base away. This chain links TRBV4-1 with TRBJ1-2; 7 positions match TRBD1. This CDR3 spans 18 amino acids. Germline V gives CDR1 MGHRA, CDR2 YSYEKL. The trim removed 3 bases at V and 4 bases at J, leaving 17 bases unmatched. This CDR3 is CASSHATPDRVPGYGYTF. CDR3 DNA: TGCGCCAGCAGCCACGCCACCCCTGACAGGGTTCCTGGCTATGGCTACACCTTC.

The rearrangement joins TRBV28 to TRBJ1-2, with D possibly being TRBD1 (6 bases). The CDR3 spans 13 residues. V lost 6 bases and J 5 bases, leaving 13 bases between the germline ends. Germline assignment: CDR1 MDHEN and CDR2 SYDVKM. This CDR3 reads CASRPGVGYGYTF. The CDR3 DNA reads as TGTGCCAGCAGACCAGGGGTGGGTTATGGCTACACCTTC.

Many counts were recorded for this clone. The J gene is TRBJ2-1, the V gene TRBV28; TRBD2 matches at 8 bases. The CDR3 covers 16 residues. V gave up 2 bases and J gave up 4 bases; unmatched junction bases: 7. Germline values: CDR1 MDHEN, CDR2 SYDVKM. The CDR3 nucleotides are TGTGCCAGCAGTTTAGTGAGCGGGAGCGCTTACAATGAGCAGTTCTTC. Encoded protein: CASSLVSGSAYNEQFF. The whole variable domain, remainder taken from reference TRBV28 and TRBJ2-1, is DVKVTQSSRYLVKRTGEKVFLECVQDMDHENMFWYRQDPGLGLRLIYFSYDVKMKEKGDIPEGYSVSREKKERFSLILESASTNQTSMYLCASSLVSGSAYNEQFFGPGTRLTVL.

The chain joins TRBV4-3 to TRBJ2-1; unclear D gene. Germline V gives CDR1 LGHNA, CDR2 YSLEER. The V end lost 1 base, the J end lost 4 bases, and 11 bases lay between the germline ends. The CDR3 consists of 15 residues. CDR3 amino acids: CASSQVTLKYNEQFF. CDR3 DNA sequence: TGCGCCAGCAGCCAAGTAACTCTTAAGTACAATGAGCAGTTCTTC.

The CDR3 nucleotides read TGTGCCAGCAGCTTAAGGGGACAGCCCCAAAACATTCAGTACTTC. Amino acid sequence: CASSLRGQPQNIQYF. The chain couples TRBV7-9 to TRBJ2-4; 7 bases align to TRBD1. Germline CDR1 SEHNR, CDR2 FQNEAQ (reference sequence). V shed 2 bases, J shed 5 bases, and the junction held 6 bases outside the gene matches. The CDR3 is made up of 15 amino acids.

This clone was recorded a few times. V gene TRBV15 combines with J gene TRBJ2-1; D is uncertain. Germline CDR1 and CDR2: LNHNV and YYDKDF (reference sequence). CDR3 length: 14 amino acids. V shed 5 bases and J shed 5 bases, with 13 bases lying between them. CDR3 region: CATSRPPPNNEQFF. As DNA, the CDR3 is TGTGCCACCAGCCGACCGCCGCCAAACAATGAGCAGTTCTTC.